The 21 T cell receptor beta chains below come from one sample, sequenced in a study of T cell changes during pregnancy in multiple sclerosis (dated by TCRdb to the late 2010s). Libraries were built with the immunoSEQ multiplex PCR assay. TCRdb limited this immuneACCESS table to in-frame rearrangements with V and J called. A share of clones is missing; checked studies link under half to unresolved V genes, and the rest is unexplained. Within this sample are about 39,000 clones, with 91% of them counted one time only. The top ten clonotypes cover under 2% of the sample. The sequences come from CD4+ T cells from peripheral blood mononuclear cells, collected after pregnancy. Receptors originate from a female donor in good health, enrolled as a control in a pregnancy study.

This chain joins TRBV4-2 and TRBJ2-7; 13 bases fit TRBD2. Germline V gene sequence: CDR1 LGHNA, CDR2 YNFKEQ. With V trimmed by 0 bases and J by 7 bases, 9 bases remained unmatched. The CDR3 totals 17 residues. The CDR3 nucleotides read TGTGCCAGCAGCCAAGACGTAAGGACTAGCGGGAGTGGGGAGCAGTACTTC. This gives the protein CASSQDVRTSGSGEQYF.

The chain joins TRBV5-1 to TRBJ2-3; the match to TRBD1 covers 8 bases. The CDR3 consists of 16 residues. CDR1 and CDR2 from the germline V gene are SGHRS and YFSETQ. Trimming cost V 2 bases and J 1 base; bases outside gene matches: 6. CDR3 protein: CASSFGQGGRTDTQYF. CDR3 coding DNA: TGCGCCAGCAGCTTCGGACAGGGCGGACGCACAGATACGCAGTATTTT.

This chain uses TRBV7-8 with TRBJ1-4; 9 bases map to TRBD1. V lost 1 base and J lost 10; bases outside the gene matches: 10. Germline values: CDR1 SGHVS, CDR2 FQNEAQ. The CDR3 is 16 residues long. CDR3 residues: CASSLVLGQGTGKLFF. CDR3 DNA: TGTGCCAGCAGCTTAGTTCTGGGACAGGGAACGGGAAAACTGTTTTTT.

This clone was seen once. V is TRBV18 and J is TRBJ2-5; a weak D match, TRBD2 (5 bases). V shed 4 bases and J shed 1 base, with 16 bases lying between them. The CDR3 consists of 16 residues. Germline-derived CDR1 and CDR2 are KGHSH and LQKENI. CDR3 DNA sequence: TGTGCCAGCTCACGGACGCCTGGGAGAACCCAAGAGACCCAGTACTTC. This gives the protein CASSRTPGRTQETQYF.

The chain couples TRBV12-5 to TRBJ2-1; weak D call: TRBD1 (5 bases). V was shortened by 1 base and J by 8 bases, with 21 bases between the two germline ends. The CDR3 spans 17 residues. Germline-derived CDR1 and CDR2 are LGHNT and FRNRAP. Here the CDR3 reads CASGLGSARQGGYEQFF. DNA for the CDR3: TGTGCTAGTGGTTTGGGATCGGCTCGGCAGGGTGGGTATGAGCAGTTCTTC. The complete variable domain, with remaining parts taken from reference TRBV12-5 and TRBJ2-1, reads DARVTQTPRHKVTEMGQEVTMRCQPILGHNTVFWYRQTMMQGLELLAYFRNRAPLDDSGMPKDRFSAEMPDATLATLKIQPSEPRDSAVYFCASGLGSARQGGYEQFFGPGTRLTVL.

This chain links TRBV5-1 with TRBJ2-5, with 15 bases aligning to TRBD2. The CDR3 covers 15 residues. The ends lost 4 bases at V and 4 bases at J; junction bases unmatched: 2. In germline, CDR1 is SGHRS, CDR2 YFSETQ. The CDR3 DNA is TGCGCCAGCAGCGGACTAGCGGGGGGGGTAGAGACCCAGTACTTC. As protein: CASSGLAGGVETQYF.

This chain connects TRBV27 to TRBJ1-2, with D possibly being TRBD1 (5 bases). Trimming shortened V by 5 bases and J by 8 bases, and 12 bases separated the two germline ends. Germline V gene sequence: CDR1 MNHEY, CDR2 SMNVEV (reference sequence). This CDR3 comprises 12 residues. This chain's CDR3 is CASSERGRGYTF. The CDR3 DNA sequence: TGTGCCAGCAGTGAGCGGGGGAGGGGCTACACCTTC.

This chain joins TRBV5-1 and TRBJ1-2; 8 bases are shared with TRBD1. V shed 3 bases and J 4 bases; nucleotides not matched to a gene: 14. This CDR3 is built from 17 residues. Germline V lookup: CDR1 SGHRS, CDR2 YFSETQ. This chain's CDR3 is CASSYSVQDRERYGYTF. The CDR3 DNA sequence: TGCGCCAGCAGCTATTCTGTTCAGGACAGGGAGCGCTATGGCTACACCTTC.

The chain is built from TRBV2 and TRBJ1-4, with 7 positions matching TRBD1. The V gene end was trimmed by 4 bases and the J gene end by 5 bases; junction bases not matched to a gene: 4. CDR3 length: 14 residues. The germline V gene has CDR1 SNHLY and CDR2 FYNNEI. CDR3 loop: CASSGWGQNEKLFF. DNA for the CDR3: TGTGCCAGCAGTGGCTGGGGACAGAATGAAAAACTGTTTTTT.

The count of this clone is one. The chain is built from TRBV6-5 and TRBJ2-5; D is undetermined. This CDR3 is 14 amino acids long. Germline V lookup: CDR1 MNHEY, CDR2 SVGAGI. Deletions cut 2 bases from V and 3 bases from J, with 10 bases between. The CDR3 spells CASSYTHEEETQYF. The CDR3 DNA is TGTGCCAGCAGTTACACTCACGAGGAAGAGACCCAGTACTTC.

The V gene is TRBV7-2, the J gene TRBJ2-5, with a weak D call TRBD2 (5 bases). Germline assignment: CDR1 SGHTA and CDR2 FQGNSA. V lost 0 bases to trimming and J lost 4 bases, with 9 bases between them. The CDR3 covers 14 residues. The CDR3 here is CASSLAGVSETQYF. As DNA, the CDR3 is TGTGCCAGCAGCTTAGCGGGAGTCTCAGAGACCCAGTACTTC.

This chain joins TRBV2 and TRBJ2-5, with D possibly being TRBD1 (6 bases). The CDR3 totals 14 residues. Germline lookup yields CDR1 SNHLY and CDR2 FYNNEI. Trimming took 8 bases from V and 5 from J, leaving 18 bases between them. CDR3 nucleotides: TGTGCCAGCGAGCTAGGGGGAGACTTGGAGACCCAGTACTTC. Its translation: CASELGGDLETQYF.

V is TRBV30 and J is TRBJ2-7; 11 bases match TRBD1. V was clipped by 4 bases and J by 9 bases; unmatched bases: 8. Germline values: CDR1 GTSNPN, CDR2 SVGIG (reference sequence). CDR3 size: 13 residues. The CDR3 loop reads CAWTRDRGFGQYF. CDR3 nucleotide sequence: TGTGCCTGGACGAGGGACAGGGGGTTCGGGCAGTACTTC.

This sequence joins TRBV10-2 and TRBJ1-1, with TRBD1 matching over 7 bases. CDR1 and CDR2 (germline): WSHSY, SAAADI. The CDR3 totals 16 residues. Germline trimming cut 7 bases from V and 8 bases from J; bases unmatched to any gene: 19. CDR3 in amino acids: CASTSDRVGGFGEAFF. The CDR3 nucleotides are TGCGCCAGCACCTCTGACAGGGTCGGGGGTTTCGGGGAAGCTTTCTTT.

The V call is TRBV5-1, the J call TRBJ2-3, with a weak D call TRBD2 (6 bases). CDR1 SGHRS and CDR2 YFSETQ come from the germline V gene. The ends were cut back, 2 bases at V and 0 bases at J, with 10 bases in the middle. CDR3 size: 15 residues. CDR3 residues: CASSFSGGSTDTQYF. DNA of the CDR3: TGCGCCAGCAGCTTTTCAGGAGGGAGCACAGATACGCAGTATTTT.

This rearrangement joins TRBV5-4 to TRBJ2-7; 12 bases align to TRBD2. The CDR3 is 16 amino acids. The V gene's germline CDR1 is SGHNT and CDR2 YYREEE (reference sequence). Trimming at V came to 2 bases and at J to 1 base, leaving 4 bases not matched to a gene. The DNA of the CDR3 is TGTGCCAGCAGCTTTCAACTAGCGGGAGGTTCCTACGAGCAGTACTTC. Translated, it gives CASSFQLAGGSYEQYF.

This rearrangement joins TRBV6-5 to TRBJ2-1, with TRBD1 matching 7 bases. The CDR3 runs to 15 residues. CDR1 and CDR2 (germline): MNHEY, SVGAGI. The trim removed 4 bases at V and 3 bases at J, leaving 6 bases unmatched. CDR3 DNA sequence: TGTGCCAGCAGTTCTCGGGGACAGCTCTACAATGAGCAGTTCTTC. Amino acids: CASSSRGQLYNEQFF.

The V and J genes are TRBV27 and TRBJ2-3, with 7 positions matching TRBD1. The germline gives CDR1 MNHEY, CDR2 SMNVEV (reference sequence). This CDR3 spans 17 amino acids. The junction had 13 bases not matched to a gene; V was cut back by 4 bases and J by 3 bases. The CDR3 bases are TGTGCCAGCAGTTCATACCTCGGGACAGACCAGACAGATACGCAGTATTTT. This codes for CASSSYLGTDQTDTQYF.

In its sample, this clone was seen once. The chain employs TRBV7-9 and TRBJ2-5; D call uncertain. This CDR3 has 12 residues. Trimming took off 4 bases at V and 2 bases at J, with 5 bases between the two ends. CDR1 SEHNR and CDR2 FQNEAQ come from the germline V gene (reference sequence). The CDR3 DNA follows: TGTGCCAGCAGCTATGAGCAAGAGACCCAGTACTTC. As protein: CASSYEQETQYF.

The chain has TRBV5-4 and TRBJ1-2; D is undetermined. CDR1 and CDR2 from the germline V gene are SGHNT and YYREEE (reference sequence). V lost 0 bases, J lost 4 bases, and 7 bases lay in between. The CDR3 consists of 13 residues. This CDR3 is CASSLDGSYGYTF. The CDR3 region has the DNA TGTGCCAGCAGCTTGGACGGGAGCTATGGCTACACCTTC.

This rearrangement joins TRBV4-3 to TRBJ2-1; 11 bases align to TRBD2. The CDR3 consists of 15 residues. V trimming: 6 bases; J trimming: 2 bases; junction bases outside the gene matches: 3. Germline CDR1 LGHNA, CDR2 YSLEER. CDR3 bases: TGCGCCAGCAGAAGGGGACTAGCGGCCTACAATGAGCAGTTCTTC. Translation: CASRRGLAAYNEQFF.